The rows below give T cell receptor beta chains drawn from one sample of a study of CD8 T cells in Susac syndrome. A single record per CDR3 protein comes from TCRdb applying MiXCR to the immunoSEQ multiplex PCR reads. The top ten clones hold roughly 0.55% of a sample with about 66,000 distinct CDR3 sequences, over 85% of them seen once. The sequenced sample was CD8+ T cells from PBMCs. These receptors came from a human donor with multiple sclerosis. The CDR3 runs from the conserved cysteine through the conserved F or W. D genes are given only for firm matches. Size is stated for part of the rows, as once, few or many counts, or as a class when the clone is expanded.

j_call	d_call	v_call	clone_size	cdr3_aa	cdr3_nt
TRBJ2-7	NA	TRBV4-1	NA	CASSPRDTAYEQYF	TGCGCCAGCAGCCCCCGGGACACCGCTTACGAGCAGTACTTC
TRBJ2-7	TRBD1	TRBV19	NA	CASRPTGGDYYEQYF	TGTGCCAGTAGACCGACAGGGGGTGATTACTACGAGCAGTACTTC
TRBJ2-5	NA	TRBV27	few	CASSSSETQYF	TGTGCCAGCAGTTCATCGGAGACCCAGTACTTC
TRBJ2-7	TRBD1	TRBV12-3/TRBV12-4	NA	CASSRTGKGEQYF	TGTGCCAGCAGTCGGACAGGGAAGGGCGAGCAGTACTTC
TRBJ1-2	NA	TRBV2	NA	CAIQREDYGYTF	TGTGCCATCCAACGGGAGGACTATGGCTACACCTTC
TRBJ2-3	NA	TRBV7-9	NA	CASSSPDRSTDTQYF	TGTGCCAGCAGCTCCCCAGACAGAAGCACAGATACGCAGTATTTT
TRBJ1-6	NA	TRBV7-3	NA	CASSLGEANSPLHF	TGTGCCAGCAGCCTGGGGGAAGCTAATTCACCCCTCCACTTT
TRBJ2-1	TRBD1	TRBV29-1	NA	CSVAQGQELILGFF	TGCAGCGTTGCCCAGGGACAGGAATTAATTTTGGGGTTCTTC
TRBJ1-2	NA	TRBV13	NA	CASSLGQGDYGYTF	TGTGCCAGCAGCCTCGGGCAGGGCGACTATGGCTACACCTTC
TRBJ2-1	NA	TRBV6-2/TRBV6-3	NA	CASRQRGYNEQFF	TGTGCCAGCAGACAGAGGGGGTACAATGAGCAGTTCTTC
TRBJ2-7	NA	TRBV19	NA	CASSTGNSYEQYF	TGTGCCAGTAGTACCGGAAACTCCTACGAGCAGTACTTC
TRBJ1-2	NA	TRBV3-1	NA	CASSQDWVACCGYTF	TGTGCCAGCAGCCAAGATTGGGTGGCATGTTGTGGCTACACCTTC
TRBJ2-3	TRBD2	TRBV6-2/TRBV6-3	NA	CASKVSSGVATDTQYF	TGTGCCAGCAAAGTCAGTAGCGGGGTGGCCACAGATACGCAGTATTTT
TRBJ2-5	NA	TRBV12-3/TRBV12-4	NA	CASSLTIKETQYF	TGTGCCAGCAGTTTAACGATTAAAGAGACCCAGTACTTC
TRBJ2-4	TRBD2	TRBV30	NA	CATGLAGGNIQYF	TGTGCCACGGGACTAGCGGGGGGAAACATTCAGTACTTC
TRBJ1-1	NA	TRBV27	NA	CASSLSVNSNTEAFF	TGTGCCAGCAGTTTATCCGTAAACTCGAACACTGAAGCTTTCTTT
TRBJ2-7	NA	TRBV24-1	NA	CATSYAGSYEQYF	TGTGCCACCAGTTACGCAGGCTCCTACGAGCAGTACTTC
TRBJ2-5	NA	TRBV6-5	few	CASSYGQETQYF	TGTGCCAGCAGTTACGGGCAAGAGACCCAGTACTTC
TRBJ2-1	TRBD2	TRBV7-9	NA	CASSSTTSGGYNEQFF	TGTGCCAGCAGCTCAACTACTAGCGGGGGATACAATGAGCAGTTCTTC
TRBJ1-1	NA	TRBV19	NA	CASSIGEITEAFF	TGTGCCAGTAGTATCGGAGAGATCACTGAAGCTTTCTTT
TRBJ2-7	NA	TRBV5-6	NA	CASSRDVQDEQYF	TGTGCCAGCAGCCGGGACGTACAAGACGAGCAGTACTTC
TRBJ1-2	NA	TRBV6-1	NA	CASSELAGAAGYTF	TGTGCCAGCAGTGAATTGGCAGGGGCGGCGGGCTACACCTTC
TRBJ1-2	NA	TRBV7-9	NA	CASSEPNYGYTF	TGTGCCAGCTCGGAGCCTAACTATGGCTACACCTTC
TRBJ2-7	NA	TRBV5-5	NA	CASSLGGHTTYEQYF	TGTGCCAGCAGCTTGGGCGGACACACAACCTACGAGCAGTACTTC
TRBJ2-5	TRBD2	TRBV29-1	NA	CSVEGTRGEETQYF	TGCAGCGTTGAAGGGACTAGGGGTGAAGAGACCCAGTACTTC
TRBJ2-4	NA	TRBV5-1	NA	CASSLEGVWYF	TGCGCCAGCAGCTTGGAGGGGGTTTGGTACTTC
TRBJ2-7	NA	TRBV7-3	NA	CASSLGHPYEQYF	TGTGCTAGCAGCTTAGGACATCCCTACGAGCAGTACTTC
TRBJ2-7	NA	TRBV20-1	NA	CSAVQGYEQYF	TGCAGTGCCGTTCAGGGGTACGAGCAGTACTTC
TRBJ2-1	TRBD2	TRBV7-3	NA	CASSSRGGTSGGYEQFF	TGTGCCAGCAGCTCCCGGGGCGGGACTAGCGGGGGCTATGAGCAGTTCTTC
TRBJ1-5	NA	TRBV30	NA	CAWSVGLLANQPQHF	TGTGCCTGGAGTGTAGGTCTGCTAGCTAATCAGCCCCAGCATTTT
TRBJ2-7	TRBD2	TRBV20-1	NA	CSARTSGLSEIYEQYF	TGCAGTGCCCGGACTAGCGGGCTGTCCGAGATCTACGAGCAGTACTTC
TRBJ1-1	NA	TRBV4-3	few	CASGIGTEAFF	TGCGCCAGCGGGATTGGGACTGAAGCTTTCTTT
TRBJ2-1	NA	TRBV3-1	NA	CASRETGFSEQFF	TGTGCCAGCAGGGAAACAGGGTTTAGTGAGCAGTTCTTC
TRBJ2-7	NA	TRBV3-1	NA	CASSPVGLGHEQYF	TGTGCCAGCAGCCCGGTGGGGCTGGGCCACGAGCAGTACTTC
TRBJ1-1	NA	TRBV7-2	NA	CASSIHTEAFF	TGTGCCAGCAGTATACACACTGAAGCTTTCTTT
TRBJ1-5	NA	TRBV2	NA	CASSEAEGDGQPQHF	TGTGCCAGCAGTGAAGCGGAGGGGGACGGGCAGCCCCAGCATTTT
TRBJ2-7	NA	TRBV6-1	once	CASSGAEKGTYEQYF	TGTGCCAGCAGTGGGGCGGAGAAGGGGACCTACGAGCAGTACTTC
TRBJ1-4	TRBD1	TRBV28	NA	CATREQGANEKLFF	TGTGCCACCAGAGAACAGGGGGCTAATGAAAAACTGTTTTTT
TRBJ2-1	NA	TRBV29-1	NA	CSVDDEQFF	TGCAGCGTTGACGATGAGCAGTTCTTC
TRBJ2-7	NA	TRBV6-4	once	CASSITGTPYEQYF	TGTGCCAGCAGTATAACGGGTACCCCCTACGAGCAGTACTTC
TRBJ2-1	NA	TRBV20-1	NA	CSAPSLTKLMRAGSYNEQFF	TGCAGTGCTCCGTCCCTTACTAAACTGATGCGGGCTGGGTCCTACAATGAGCAGTTCTTC
TRBJ1-4	NA	TRBV23-1	NA	CASSPQTGPLATNEKLFF	TGCGCCAGCAGTCCCCAGACAGGCCCACTTGCAACTAATGAAAAACTGTTTTTT
TRBJ2-5	NA	TRBV2	once	CASISDRETQYF	TGTGCCAGCATATCCGACCGAGAGACCCAGTACTTC
TRBJ2-7	NA	TRBV20-1	NA	CSARYSDSSYEQYF	TGCAGTGCTAGGTATTCGGACAGTTCCTACGAGCAGTACTTC
TRBJ2-5	TRBD1	TRBV6-5	NA	CASSYQTGVQETQYF	TGTGCCAGCAGTTACCAAACAGGGGTCCAAGAGACCCAGTACTTC
TRBJ2-7	NA	TRBV7-9	NA	CASSPSRDYEQYF	TGTGCCAGCAGTCCCTCCAGGGACTACGAGCAGTACTTC
TRBJ1-1	NA	TRBV30	NA	CAWARVMNTEAFF	TGTGCCTGGGCGCGGGTTATGAACACTGAAGCTTTCTTT
TRBJ2-7	NA	TRBV13	NA	CASSAGTVSSYEQYF	TGTGCCAGCAGCGCTGGGACGGTGAGCTCCTACGAGCAGTACTTC
TRBJ2-1	NA	TRBV7-9	NA	CASSSNSRSYNEQFF	TGTGCCAGCAGCTCTAATTCCCGCTCCTACAATGAGCAGTTCTTC
TRBJ1-1	NA	TRBV9	NA	CASSSTAGRAGVSSEAFF	TGTGCCAGCAGCTCGACAGCAGGAAGGGCAGGGGTTTCGTCTGAAGCTTTCTTT
TRBJ1-1	TRBD1	TRBV28	NA	CASSSAGQVEAFF	TGTGCCAGCAGCTCGGCCGGACAGGTCGAAGCTTTCTTT
TRBJ2-4	TRBD1	TRBV29-1	NA	CSVEPGQGLKNIQYF	TGCAGCGTTGAACCAGGACAGGGCCTCAAAAACATTCAGTACTTC